In its sample, the clone carrying this T cell receptor (beta chain) was seen a few times. Antigen specificity is unknown. Individual TCR cDNA molecules each bore their own unique molecular identifier. TCRdb passed the 5' RACE reads through MiXCR, listing each CDR3 protein once. The table has over 90,000 distinct CDR3 sequences, approximately 8.6% seen once; the top ten hold about 7%. Trimming at V came to 0 bases and at J to 0 bases, leaving 7 bases not matched to a gene. Germline assignment: CDR1 LGHDT and CDR2 YNNKEL (reference sequence). CDR3 length equals 17 residues. The data belong to a study of spatial heterogeneity in lung cancer. Findings of the study overall: Compared with follow-up, resection was when ubiquitous expanded tumor TCRs appeared in blood more.

Time point given: sample taken at primary tumor resection. TCRs were sequenced from unsorted whole RNA of tumor, nontumor lung or PBMC. The specimen comprised PBMCs, sampled at surgery. The rearrangement uses TRBV3-1 and TRBJ1-2; 7 nucleotides align to TRBD1. The TCR sequence derives from a male donor with early-stage non-small cell lung cancer. CDR3 sequence reads: CASSQDQTGRTNYGYTF. CDR3 nucleotide sequence: TGTGCCAGCAGCCAAGATCAGACAGGGCGAACTAACTATGGCTACACCTTC.